This T cell receptor beta chain was found in a study of response to subunit inactivated influenza vaccine (dated by TCRdb to 2017 to 2018). Regarding the research as a whole: Deep quantitative profiling of the T cell receptor repertoire was used in the study to follow responses to a trivalent subunit inactivated influenza vaccine.

About this clonotype: No cognate antigen has been identified for it. It has no much larger one-base neighbor in the sample; base qualities were not kept.

The time point label here, explained by the study, means: 45 to 55 days after influenza vaccine administration. General conclusions and limits of the study: It was suggested by the authors that each seasonal influenza vaccination may recruit only a limited number of new T cells.

The method was RT-PCR. The reads were generated on an Illumina HiSeq 2500. The public reads were reanalyzed by TCRdb: fastp trimming at Q25, MiXCR alignment, in-frame beta chains only. Rows with a matching CDR3 protein are joined into one entry that keeps the most common DNA and genes. The sample has about 520,000 distinct CDR3 sequences on record, approximately 11% of them singletons. About an eighth of the sample is in the top ten clones. This TCR came from a man aged 45-65 years who received an inactivated influenza vaccine. Donor details come from another sample of the same person, matched by shared clones. The input for sequencing was PBMCs from blood, taken about 40 days after vaccination.

The CDR3 region: CASGQGNSPLHF. The bases read TGTGCCAGCGGACAGGGGAATTCACCCCTCCACTTT. The rearrangement joined TRBV12-3 or TRBV12-4 to TRBJ1-6, and 9 junction bases match TRBD1. The CDR3, cysteine through phenylalanine, is 12 amino acids long. The retained sequence is limited to the CDR3, 36 bases, with the frame set at the first base. Trimming removed 8 bases from V and 7 bases from J; the gene matches leave 0 bases unexplained.